This is a list of T cell receptor beta chains from one sample in a study of cytomegalovirus exposure and HLA in healthy donors. The repertoire was sequenced with immunoSEQ multiplex PCR; TCRdb's copy has only in-frame clones and lacks some. The sample shows fewer than 120,000 clones, about three quarters of them seen only once. The sequenced material came from PBMCs. The source of these receptors is a woman aged 60 to 75 in good health and CMV-seropositive. Both conserved end residues are part of each CDR3. D genes are given only for firm matches. Size tells how often a clone was seen (once, few, many) or the class of an expanded clone, and some rows leave it out.

NA	NA	TRBV5-6	TRBJ2-7	TGTGCCAGCGGAATCAGGGGACCCTACGAGCAGTACTTC	CASGIRGPYEQYF
NA	NA	TRBV28	TRBJ2-5	TGTGCCAGCAGTAGACCGGCGGTGGAGACCCAGTACTTC	CASSRPAVETQYF
NA	TRBD2	TRBV4-1	TRBJ2-1	TGCGCCAGCAGCGGACGGACTAGCGACTCCTACAATGAGCAGTTCTTC	CASSGRTSDSYNEQFF
NA	NA	TRBV27	TRBJ1-5	TGTGCCAGCAGTTTTTCAAGCATTCGGGGGAATCAGCCCCAGCATTTT	CASSFSSIRGNQPQHF
few	NA	TRBV2	TRBJ1-5	TGTGCCAGCAGTGTAAGACAGGGCAATCAGCCCCAGCATTTT	CASSVRQGNQPQHF
NA	NA	TRBV7-2	TRBJ2-5	TGTGCCAGCAGCCTAGGGGGCGGGAGGGAGACCCAGTACTTC	CASSLGGGRETQYF
NA	NA	TRBV6-5	TRBJ1-1	TGTGCCAGCAGTTACTGGGGCAGGCTTATGAACACTGAAGCTTTCTTT	CASSYWGRLMNTEAFF
NA	TRBD2	TRBV5-4	TRBJ2-7	TGTGCCAGCAGCTTGGGGGGACTAGCGGATATAAATCAGTACTTC	CASSLGGLADINQYF
NA	TRBD2	TRBV6-4	TRBJ2-1	TGTGCCAGCAGCGATGCTAGCGGGAGGGTTAATGAGCAGTTCTTC	CASSDASGRVNEQFF
NA	NA	TRBV6-1	TRBJ1-5	TGTGCCAGCAGTATTAGGCAGGGAAGCAATCAGCCCCAGCATTTT	CASSIRQGSNQPQHF
once	NA	TRBV7-9	TRBJ1-2	TGTGCCAGCAGCTTACAGGGGATTTCATACGGCTACACCTTC	CASSLQGISYGYTF
NA	NA	TRBV5-1	TRBJ2-1	TGCGCCAGCAGCTTGCCGGTTTACAATGAGCAGTTCTTC	CASSLPVYNEQFF
few	NA	TRBV18	TRBJ2-2	TGTGCCAGCTCGTTAGACGGAGACACCGGGGAGCTGTTTTTT	CASSLDGDTGELFF
once	TRBD2	TRBV9	TRBJ2-1	TGTGCCAGCAGCACGTTAGCGGGGGCCTCCTACAATGAGCAGTTCTTC	CASSTLAGASYNEQFF
NA	NA	TRBV7-9	TRBJ2-3	TGTTCCAGCAGCTTAGGCGCAGATACGCAGTATTTT	CSSSLGADTQYF
NA	NA	TRBV4-2	TRBJ2-7	TGTGCCAGCAGCCAGCCTACACCGGGACAGGGGAGTGCGGGGTATAGCGGGAGTTCCTACGAGCAGTACTTC	CASSQPTPGQGSAGYSGSSYEQYF
NA	NA	TRBV30	TRBJ2-1	TGTGCCTGGAGTGTAAGTAGCTCCTACAATGAGCAGTTCTTC	CAWSVSSSYNEQFF
NA	NA	TRBV4-1	TRBJ1-5	TGCGCCAGCAGCCCTCGGGAGAATAGCAATCAGCCCCAGCATTTT	CASSPRENSNQPQHF
NA	NA	TRBV7-9	TRBJ2-1	TGTGCCAGCAGCTCTTTGGGAGAGGCGAGCTCCTACAATGAGCAGTTCTTC	CASSSLGEASSYNEQFF
NA	NA	TRBV15	TRBJ1-1	TGTGCCACCAGCAGAGAGTCAGGGGAAGATTTCAGCACTGAAGCTTTCTTT	CATSRESGEDFSTEAFF
NA	TRBD2	TRBV28	TRBJ2-7	TGTGCCAGCACCCCGCGGACTAGCGGGAGCTACGAGCAGTACTTC	CASTPRTSGSYEQYF
NA	TRBD2	TRBV5-1	TRBJ2-7	TGCGCCAGCAGCTTGACTAGCGGGCCCTACGAGCAGTACTTC	CASSLTSGPYEQYF
NA	TRBD1	TRBV4-3	TRBJ2-7	TGCGCCAGCAGCGACAGGGGCTCCTACGAGCAGTACTTC	CASSDRGSYEQYF
NA	NA	TRBV10-2	TRBJ1-2	TGCGCCAGCACCTTGGACGGGGTGGGGGGCTACACCTTC	CASTLDGVGGYTF
NA	NA	TRBV10-2	TRBJ2-3	TGCGCCAGCAGTGTAGTAGCCAGCACAGATACGCAGTATTTT	CASSVVASTDTQYF
NA	TRBD1	TRBV4-2	TRBJ1-4	TGTGCCAGCAGCCAAGAAGGGACAGGGGCCGATAATGAAAAACTGTTTTTT	CASSQEGTGADNEKLFF
NA	TRBD1	TRBV10-3	TRBJ1-3	TGTGCCATCAGTGATCCTGGGACAGGCTACTCTGGAAACACCATATATTTT	CAISDPGTGYSGNTIYF
NA	TRBD2	TRBV6-1	TRBJ2-1	TGTGCCAGCAGTGAAGAACTAGCGCTTAGTTACAATGAGCAGTTCTTC	CASSEELALSYNEQFF
NA	NA	TRBV6-1	TRBJ2-1	TGTGCCAGCAGTGAAAATAGCCCGGGGGTCGAGTACAATGAGCAGTTCTTC	CASSENSPGVEYNEQFF
NA	NA	TRBV4-1	TRBJ1-2	TGCGCCAGCAGCCAAGGACTGGACTCTATTACTAGGAACTATGGCTACACCTTC	CASSQGLDSITRNYGYTF
few	NA	TRBV7-2	TRBJ2-7	TGTGCCAGCAGCTTAAACTGGTACGTTTTCTACGAGCAGTACTTC	CASSLNWYVFYEQYF
NA	NA	TRBV7-2	TRBJ1-1	TGTGCCAGCAGCTTTTCAGGGAAGGACACTGAAGCTTTCTTT	CASSFSGKDTEAFF
NA	TRBD1	TRBV5-1	TRBJ1-4	TGCGCCAGCAGCAATGGACAGGGTACTAATGAAAAACTGTTTTTT	CASSNGQGTNEKLFF
NA	NA	TRBV18	TRBJ1-1	TGTGCCAGCTCACCCCTTGAGGTTTCCGAACAGGGCGGCACTGAAGCTTTCTTT	CASSPLEVSEQGGTEAFF
NA	NA	TRBV5-1	TRBJ2-7	TGCGCCAGCAGCTTGGACGGTGCTTACGAGCAGTACTTC	CASSLDGAYEQYF
NA	TRBD1	TRBV9	TRBJ1-6	TGTGCCAGCAGCGGGTTTATGGACAGGGCCGATTCACCCCTCCACTTT	CASSGFMDRADSPLHF
NA	TRBD2	TRBV4-2	TRBJ2-5	TGTGCCAGCAGCCAAGCCTCAAAGTTCGGGACTAGTGGTTCGTTGGCCCAGTACTTC	CASSQASKFGTSGSLAQYF
NA	TRBD2	TRBV6-5	TRBJ2-1	TGTGCCAGCAGTTACAGAGGGAGGGTAGATGAGCAGTTCTTC	CASSYRGRVDEQFF
NA	TRBD2	TRBV18	TRBJ2-1	TGTGCCAGCTCACCAGGGACTAGCGGGAAGGGTGAGCAGTTCTTC	CASSPGTSGKGEQFF
NA	TRBD2	TRBV27	TRBJ2-3	TGTGCCAGCAGTCTACTAGCGGGGGAGTCATATACGCAGTATTTT	CASSLLAGESYTQYF
NA	NA	TRBV7-8	TRBJ2-2	TGTGCCAGCAGCTTAGGCAGATTGGCCGGGGAGCTGTTTTTT	CASSLGRLAGELFF
NA	TRBD1	TRBV4-1	TRBJ1-2	TGCGCCAGCAGCCCAACGGGACAGGGTAAGGACTATGGCTACACCTTC	CASSPTGQGKDYGYTF
NA	NA	TRBV11-2	TRBJ2-7	TGTGCCAGCAGCTTAGAGCGGAGGGGCCACGAGCAGTACTTC	CASSLERRGHEQYF
NA	TRBD2	TRBV18	TRBJ2-7	TGTGCCAGCTCACCACGTGGTAGCGGGAGGGCCGGCGAGCAGTACTTC	CASSPRGSGRAGEQYF
NA	TRBD1	TRBV11-2	TRBJ1-5	TGTGCCAGCAGCTTAGCGGGACAGTTTAGCAATCAGCCCCAGCATTTT	CASSLAGQFSNQPQHF
NA	NA	TRBV7-6	TRBJ2-7	TGTGCCAGCAGCTTAGATCCTCAGGCGGGACCTTCGGGCGAGCAGTACTTC	CASSLDPQAGPSGEQYF
NA	NA	TRBV6-5	TRBJ1-1	TGTGCCAGCAGTCCTCTTCCCTTAGGGGACACTGAAGCTTTCTTT	CASSPLPLGDTEAFF
NA	NA	TRBV29-1	TRBJ1-1	TGCAGCCTCCAGTTAGACAGTGAAGCTTTCTTT	CSLQLDSEAFF
NA	TRBD2	TRBV7-2	TRBJ2-7	TGTGCCAGCAGCCGGACTAGCGGGGGTTCCTACGAGCAGTACTTC	CASSRTSGGSYEQYF
NA	TRBD1	TRBV7-9	TRBJ1-1	TGTTCCAGCAGCTTAGTGGGGACAGCGACTGAAGCTTTCTTT	CSSSLVGTATEAFF
NA	NA	TRBV7-6	TRBJ2-2	TGTGCCAGCAGCCCGAGGGGGGGAGCGGGAATCACCGGGGAGCTGTTTTTT	CASSPRGGAGITGELFF
NA	TRBD2	TRBV7-3	TRBJ2-3	TGTGCCAGCAGCTCCCGGGAGGGTAGCGGGATAGGCACAGATACGCAGTATTTT	CASSSREGSGIGTDTQYF
NA	NA	TRBV10-3	TRBJ1-2	TGTGCCATCAGTGAGTCTACGAGCAACTATGGCTACACCTTC	CAISESTSNYGYTF
few	NA	TRBV9	TRBJ2-7	TGTGCCAGCAGCGTAGGCTACGAGCAGTACTTC	CASSVGYEQYF
NA	NA	TRBV28	TRBJ1-2	TGTGCCAGCAGTGACAGAGGATATGGCTACACCTTC	CASSDRGYGYTF
NA	NA	TRBV6-5	TRBJ2-5	TGTGCCAGCAGTTATGGTGGGCGGGTGGAGACCCAGTACTTC	CASSYGGRVETQYF